Presented here are 20 T cell receptor beta chains from one specimen sequenced in a study of read filtering for tumor transcriptome and immune sequencing. The library was built from roughly 400 ng RNA with molecular barcoded adaptors for alpha/delta and beta/gamma chains. TCRdb re-analysed the reads in MiXCR, keeping a single row per CDR3 protein. The sample contains over 90,000 distinct CDR3 sequences, 20% to 25% of which appear only once. Sequencing was done on a sample of a population of CD138-negative cells sorted from bone marrow. Receptor source: a donor aged 40 or over with multiple myeloma.

The chain links TRBV18 to TRBJ2-5, with 7 bases aligning to TRBD2. Germline lookup yields CDR1 KGHSH and CDR2 LQKENI. The V and J ends lost 2 bases and 4 bases, in that order; junction bases with no gene match: 7. There are 15 residues in the CDR3. CDR3 amino acids: CASSPEGLIRETQYF. The CDR3 DNA sequence: TGTGCCAGCTCACCAGAGGGACTAATAAGAGAGACCCAGTACTTC.

Worth noting for this clonotype: A junction boundary mismatches the germline segment, possibly from a read error. J is TRBJ1-5 and V is TRBV7-2; 8 bases fit TRBD1. Germline assignment: CDR1 SGHTA and CDR2 FQGNSA. The CDR3 is 15 residues long. The CDR3 DNA sequence: TGCGCCAGCAGCTTAGAACAGGGGGTGAATCAGCCCCAGCATTTT. It translates to CASSLEQGVNQPQHF.

As concerns this clonotype: A much more abundant neighbour one base away suggests this may be a read error. V gene TRBV2 combines with J gene TRBJ2-3; TRBD1 is a possible D gene (5 bases). Germline V gene data show CDR1 as SNHLY and CDR2 as FYNNEI. The V end was cut by 8 bases, the J end by 4 bases, with 19 bases between. The CDR3 runs 15 residues. The chain's CDR3 is CASLGTGTNADTQYF. The CDR3 DNA reads as TGTGCCAGCTTGGGAACAGGAACCAACGCAGATACGCAGTATTTT.

This clonotype showed up just a few times. The chain employs TRBV15 and TRBJ1-5, with 7 positions matching TRBD1. Unmatched junction bases numbered 7, after V lost 1 base and J lost 4 bases. Germline V gene data show CDR1 as LNHNV and CDR2 as YYDKDF (reference sequence). The CDR3 sequence is 16 residues long. DNA of the CDR3: TGTGCCACCAGCAGAGCAGGGGGGCGATCAAATCAGCCCCAGCATTTT. It codes for CATSRAGGRSNQPQHF.

This clonotype has only a few counts. The V and J genes are TRBV28 and TRBJ1-5; D uncertain. Between the trimmed V and J ends, which lost 10 bases and 3 bases, there was a span of 19 bases. The CDR3 runs 15 residues. The germline gives CDR1 MDHEN, CDR2 SYDVKM. The CDR3 protein is CANGRGDVDNQPQHF. For the CDR3, the DNA is TGTGCCAACGGGCGGGGAGATGTTGACAATCAGCCCCAGCATTTT.

This clonotype was observed at least ten times. The chain is built from TRBV5-1 and TRBJ2-7; TRBD1 matches 9 bases. Trimming at V came to 4 bases and at J to 5 bases, leaving 7 bases not matched to a gene. Germline values: CDR1 SGHRS, CDR2 YFSETQ. This CDR3 has 14 amino acids. In nucleotides, the CDR3 is TGCGCCAGCAGCGGGGGACAGGGTTGGAACGAGCAGTACTTC. Its protein product is CASSGGQGWNEQYF.

This clonotype was counted between two and nine times. The J gene is TRBJ2-5, the V gene TRBV5-1, with 8 bases fitting TRBD2. Germline V CDR1 and CDR2: SGHRS, YFSETQ. V dropped 2 bases and J dropped 4; count of bases not matched to a gene: 7. The CDR3 is 15 amino acids. CDR3 DNA sequence: TGCGCCAGCAGCTTTGGACTAGCCGAGGGAGAGACCCAGTACTTC. As protein: CASSFGLAEGETQYF.

This clonotype was recorded at least ten times. The chain combines TRBV20-1 with TRBJ2-5, with D maybe TRBD1 (6 bases). Looked up from germline, CDR1 is DFQATT and CDR2 is SNEGSKA (reference sequence). Trimming took off 5 bases at V and 2 bases at J, with 15 bases between the two ends. The CDR3 sequence is 14 residues long. The CDR3 is CSAGIGTLQETQYF. CDR3 DNA: TGCAGTGCTGGAATCGGGACACTACAAGAGACCCAGTACTTC.

This clonotype was detected ten times or more. The chain links TRBV10-1 to TRBJ2-7; D unresolved. The V end was cut by 11 bases, the J end by 5 bases, with 4 bases between. The CDR3 length is 8 residues. Germline lookup yields CDR1 WNHNN and CDR2 SYGVQD (reference sequence). CDR3 protein: CAPNEQYF. DNA for the CDR3: TGCGCCCCCAACGAGCAGTACTTC.

There are many counts of this clonotype. V gene TRBV20-1 combines with J gene TRBJ2-3, with a tentative D call TRBD2 (6 bases). This CDR3 spans 14 amino acids. CDR1 is DFQATT, CDR2 SNEGSKA, per germline (reference sequence). The V end was cut by 0 bases, the J end by 2 bases, with 9 bases between. The CDR3 reads CSARDPGVTDTQYF. The CDR3 region has the DNA TGCAGTGCTAGAGATCCGGGGGTCACAGATACGCAGTATTTT.

Comments on this clonotype: Mismatch with germline at one junction end may stem from a read error. This sequence joins TRBV3-1 and TRBJ2-1, with D uncertain. CDR1 and CDR2 (germline): LGHDT, YNNKEL (reference sequence). The CDR3 is made up of 14 amino acids. CDR3 residues: CASSKDSGYNEQFF. In DNA, the CDR3 is TGTGCCAGCAGCAAAGATTCGGGCTACAATGAGCAGTTCTTC.

This clonotype was detected many times. V gene TRBV3-1 combines with J gene TRBJ1-1; the D gene is possibly TRBD1 (6 bases). From germline, CDR1 is LGHDT and CDR2 YNNKEL (reference sequence). The CDR3 loop spans 12 amino acids. Trimming shortened V by 4 bases and J by 9 bases, and 12 bases separated the two germline ends. CDR3 bases: TGTGCCAGCAGCCCGGCGGGGGGCAAAGCTTTCTTT. As protein: CASSPAGGKAFF.

V and J are TRBV7-2 and TRBJ2-5, with a possible D match to TRBD2 (6 bases). V lost 5 bases and J lost 1, with 11 bases in between. In germline, CDR1 is SGHTA, CDR2 FQGNSA. This CDR3 has 14 amino acids. The CDR3: CASSARDFQETQYF. CDR3 DNA: TGTGCCAGCAGCGCACGGGACTTCCAAGAGACCCAGTACTTC.

Ten or more counts support this clonotype. The gene calls are TRBV5-1 and TRBJ2-5; D call uncertain. Trimming removed 2 bases from V and 0 bases from J, with 14 bases in between. CDR1 is SGHRS and CDR2 is YFSETQ in the germline V gene. This CDR3 region has 16 residues. The CDR3 DNA reads TGCGCCAGCAGCTTAGGTGCCGGATCGAACCAAGAGACCCAGTACTTC. As protein: CASSLGAGSNQETQYF.

This clonotype has ten or more counts. V and J are TRBV14 and TRBJ2-3; no firm D call. The CDR3 runs to 15 residues. The germline V gene has CDR1 SGHDN and CDR2 FVKESK. The germline V and J ends were trimmed by 0 bases and 4 bases, with 11 bases remaining between them. CDR3 protein: CASSQDGPRADTQYF. DNA for the CDR3: TGTGCCAGCAGCCAAGATGGGCCTCGCGCAGATACGCAGTATTTT.

This clonotype was observed a few times. A far larger clone lies a single base away; this is likely a read error. V is TRBV7-3 and J is TRBJ2-7, with 8 bases matching TRBD2. The CDR3 loop spans 14 amino acids. The J segment lost 6 bases and the V segment lost 2 bases, leaving 6 bases of the junction unmatched. Germline V gene sequence: CDR1 SGHTA, CDR2 FQGTGA. In nucleotides, the CDR3 is TGTGCCAGCAGCTTACCCGGGGGGGGCGGCGAGCAGTACTTC. Amino acids: CASSLPGGGGEQYF. The full variable domain, in which reference TRBV7-3 and TRBJ2-7 provide the parts outside the CDR3, is GAGVSQTPSNKVTEKGKYVELRCDPISGHTALYWYRQSLGQGPEFLIYFQGTGAADDSGLPNDRFFAVRPEGSVSTLKIQRTERGDSAVYLCASSLPGGGGEQYFGPGTRLTVT.

This clonotype was detected many times. V usage is TRBV14 and J usage is TRBJ1-1; no reliable D call. This CDR3 comprises 15 residues. V lost 1 base and J 2 bases, leaving 11 bases between the germline ends. The germline gives CDR1 SGHDN, CDR2 FVKESK. The chain's CDR3 is CASSQVHSGNTEAFF. The CDR3 DNA follows: TGTGCCAGCAGCCAAGTGCACTCCGGAAACACTGAAGCTTTCTTT.

This clonotype was recorded many times. The chain employs TRBV21-1 and TRBJ1-1. TRBV21-1 is a listed pseudogene. This CDR3 is 12 amino acids long. CDR3 region: CASSKEDILAFF. The CDR3 coding sequence is TGTGCCAGCAGCAAGGAAGACATACTAGCTTTCTTT.

This clonotype was observed at least ten times. The genes are TRBV12-3 or TRBV12-4 and TRBJ2-5; 9 bases match TRBD2. V lost 5 bases and J lost 5; bases outside the gene matches: 6. The CDR3 runs 14 residues. CDR3 in amino acids: CASSQGLAQETQYF. In nucleotides, the CDR3 is TGTGCCAGCAGTCAGGGACTAGCTCAGGAGACCCAGTACTTC.

This clonotype was found many times. The chain couples TRBV5-4 to TRBJ2-1, with TRBD2 matching 7 bases. Trimming removed 0 bases from V and 3 bases from J; junction bases left unmatched: 3. The CDR3 runs 15 residues. From germline, CDR1 is SGHNT and CDR2 YYREEE (reference sequence). CDR3 DNA sequence: TGTGCCAGCAGCTTGGAAGCGGGGAGCTACAATGAGCAGTTCTTC. Amino acids: CASSLEAGSYNEQFF.